One T cell receptor beta chain is described in this entry. The entry originates in a study of blood T cell repertoires in COVID-19. The wider study: Collection of acute and convalescent COVID-19 samples took place in the United States, Italy and Spain. T cells, B-cell-depleted T cells, or PBMCs supplied cDNA or gDNA.

Under the authors' procedure: Researchers report that nucleated cell counts were estimated from reference gene primer amplification. TCRdb's table, derived via immunoSEQ multiplex PCR, lists solely in-frame clones and lacks some. The DNA was the basis for D and trimming; V, J and clone size are from that table. The top ten hold about 15% of the sample, which has roughly 61,000 clones, 73% seen once. The CDR3 loop spans 15 amino acids. The germline gives CDR1 SGHVS, CDR2 FQNEAQ. V was cut by 7 bases and J by 7 bases, with 22 bases left in between. The sample comprised peripheral blood. The gene calls are TRBV7-8 and TRBJ1-2; the D gene is possibly TRBD1 (5 bases). The source of this sequence is a woman between 65 and 79 years old with acute or convalescent COVID-19. The CDR3 region is CASNAVGQGFFGYTF. DNA for the CDR3: TGTGCCAGCAACGCAGTTGGGCAGGGCTTCTTTGGCTACACCTTC.